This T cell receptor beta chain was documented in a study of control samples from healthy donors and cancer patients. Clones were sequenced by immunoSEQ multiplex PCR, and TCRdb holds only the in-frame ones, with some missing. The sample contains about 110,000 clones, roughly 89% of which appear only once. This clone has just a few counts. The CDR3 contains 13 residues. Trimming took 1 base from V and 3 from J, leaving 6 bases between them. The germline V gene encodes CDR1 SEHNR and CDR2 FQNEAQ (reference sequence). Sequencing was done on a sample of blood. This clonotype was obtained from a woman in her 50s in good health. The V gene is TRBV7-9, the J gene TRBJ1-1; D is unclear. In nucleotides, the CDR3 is TGTGCCAGCAGCTTAGAAAGCTACACTGAAGCTTTCTTT. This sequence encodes CASSLESYTEAFF.